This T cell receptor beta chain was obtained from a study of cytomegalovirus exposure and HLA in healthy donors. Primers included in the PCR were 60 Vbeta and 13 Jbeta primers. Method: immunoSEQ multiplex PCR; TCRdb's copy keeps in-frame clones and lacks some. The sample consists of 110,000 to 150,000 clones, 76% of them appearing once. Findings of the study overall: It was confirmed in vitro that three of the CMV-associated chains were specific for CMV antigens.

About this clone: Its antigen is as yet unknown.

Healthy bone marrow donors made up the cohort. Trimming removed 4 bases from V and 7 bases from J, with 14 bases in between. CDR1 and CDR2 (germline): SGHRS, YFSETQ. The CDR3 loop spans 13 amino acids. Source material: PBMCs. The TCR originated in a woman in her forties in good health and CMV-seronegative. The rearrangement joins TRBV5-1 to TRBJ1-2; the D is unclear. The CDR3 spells CASSTPTDLGYTF. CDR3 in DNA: TGCGCCAGCAGCACCCCCACAGATCTTGGCTACACCTTC.